This T cell receptor beta chain was retrieved from a study of shared clonotypes between healthy human individuals. Clones were read by immunoSEQ multiplex PCR, and TCRdb kept only the in-frame ones, dropping some. The sample records approximately 400,000 clones, just over 95% being singletons. Study outcomes and limitations: Despite large depth, sorted-subset datasets appeared incompletely sequenced.

In germline, CDR1 is SGHRS, CDR2 YFSETQ. The CDR3 length is 13 residues. The germline V and J ends were trimmed by 2 bases and 0 bases, with 6 bases remaining between them. About this clone itself: Its antigen is as yet unknown. Additional DNA sequences in this sample encode the identical CDR3.

Sequences were obtained from memory CD8+ T cells sorted from blood. The subset: CD45RO+ cells pooled with CCR7-negative TemRA cells. The rearrangement links TRBV5-1 to TRBJ2-7, with unresolved D. This TCR came from a man aged 25-45 years in good health. The CDR3: CASSLASSYEQYF. CDR3 coding DNA: TGCGCCAGCAGCTTAGCTAGCTCCTACGAGCAGTACTTC.